This entry lists 8 T cell receptor beta chains sequenced from one sample in a study of T cell responses to AZD1222 COVID-19 vaccine. Produced via immunoSEQ multiplex PCR; TCRdb's table is partial and in-frame only. The sample carries fewer than 200,000 clones, roughly 90% recorded once. The sequences come from peripheral blood, collected 28 days after the second AZD1222 dose. These receptors all stem from an adult who received the AZD1222 COVID-19 vaccine.

The chain recombines TRBV5-6 with TRBJ1-1, with D maybe TRBD1 (5 bases). CDR3 length: 11 amino acids. Germline lookup yields CDR1 SGHDT and CDR2 YYEEEE. The ends were cut back, 3 bases at V and 8 bases at J, with 8 bases in the middle. CDR3 coding DNA: TGTGCCAGCAGCTGGGGGTACGAAGCTTTCTTT. This translates into CASSWGYEAFF.

CDR3: CAWSRASAPGNTIYF. The CDR3 nucleotides are TGTGCCTGGAGCCGGGCCTCCGCACCTGGAAACACCATATATTTT. This sequence joins TRBV30 and TRBJ1-3; no firm D call. Germline CDR1 and CDR2: GTSNPN and SVGIG (reference sequence). V dropped 3 bases and J dropped 2 bases, with 14 bases sitting between them. CDR3 length: 15 residues.

The rearrangement links TRBV5-6 to TRBJ2-5; D is unclear. The CDR3 is made up of 13 amino acids. V lost 3 bases and J 0 bases, leaving 6 bases between the germline ends. In germline, CDR1 is SGHDT, CDR2 YYEEEE. CDR3 residues: CASSSRYQETQYF. The CDR3 nucleotides read TGTGCCAGCAGCTCTAGGTACCAAGAGACCCAGTACTTC.

The chain employs TRBV19 and TRBJ1-1; possible D gene TRBD1, 5 bases. Trimming stripped 8 bases from V and 11 bases from J, with 24 bases between. From germline, CDR1 is LNHDA and CDR2 SQIVND (reference sequence). The CDR3 length is 14 residues. The CDR3 sequence: CASQGFNGTLKAFF. As DNA, the CDR3 is TGTGCCAGTCAAGGGTTCAACGGGACGCTGAAGGCTTTCTTT.

The chain links TRBV12-3 or TRBV12-4 to TRBJ1-6, with TRBD1 as a possible D gene (5 bases). V was shortened by 6 bases and J by 13 bases, with 16 bases between the two germline ends. CDR3 length: 13 residues. CDR3 in DNA: TGTGCCAGCAGAGGGACGGGGATTCGTCCCCTCCACTTT. It codes for CASRGTGIRPLHF.

This rearrangement joins TRBV29-1 to TRBJ2-7, with TRBD2 matching over 7 bases. Germline CDR1 and CDR2: SQVTM and ANQGSEA. CDR3 length: 13 residues. The J segment lost 6 bases and the V segment lost 5 bases, leaving 10 bases of the junction unmatched. As DNA, the CDR3 is TGCAGCGTTAACAATGGGAGGGCTGGCGAGCAGTACTTC. It translates to CSVNNGRAGEQYF.

The chain recombines TRBV29-1 with TRBJ1-6; D gene ambiguous. The ends were cut back, 5 bases at V and 7 bases at J, with 15 bases in the middle. The CDR3 covers 14 residues. The germline V gene has CDR1 SQVTM and CDR2 ANQGSEA. The CDR3 DNA follows: TGCAGCGTTCGGAGCGCCCTAGGAAATTCACCCCTCCACTTT. Encoded protein: CSVRSALGNSPLHF. The entire variable domain, with the rest obtained from reference TRBV29-1 and TRBJ1-6, is as follows: SAVISQKPSRDICQRGTSLTIQCQVDSQVTMMFWYRQQPGQSLTLIATANQGSEATYESGFVIDKFPISRPNLTFSTLTVSNMSPEDSSIYLCSVRSALGNSPLHFGNGTRLTVT.

The gene calls are TRBV6-2 or TRBV6-3 and TRBJ1-5; 7 bases match TRBD1. CDR1 MNHEY and CDR2 SVGEGT come from the germline V gene. Losses at the gene ends were 0 bases for V and 5 bases for J; bases not matched to a gene: 13. The CDR3 spans 18 residues. The CDR3 loop is CASSYSATGYGADQPQHF. In nucleotides, the CDR3 is TGTGCCAGCAGTTACTCGGCGACAGGGTACGGGGCCGATCAGCCCCAGCATTTT.